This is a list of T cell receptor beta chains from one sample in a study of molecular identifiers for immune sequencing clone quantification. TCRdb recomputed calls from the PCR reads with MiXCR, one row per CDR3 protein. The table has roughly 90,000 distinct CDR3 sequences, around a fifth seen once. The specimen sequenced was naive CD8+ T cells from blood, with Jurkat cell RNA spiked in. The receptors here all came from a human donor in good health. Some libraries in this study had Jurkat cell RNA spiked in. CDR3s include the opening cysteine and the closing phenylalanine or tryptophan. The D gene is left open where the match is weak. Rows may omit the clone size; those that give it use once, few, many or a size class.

CDR3 DNA: TGCGCCAGCAGCCAAGACTGGGGGTCCAACACTGAAGCTTTCTTT
CDR3 protein: CASSQDWGSNTEAFF
D gene: .
clone size: many
V gene: TRBV4-3
J gene: TRBJ1-1

CDR3 DNA: TGTGCCAGCAGATTGGGGCTTTCGAATGAGCAGTTCTTC
CDR3 protein: CASRLGLSNEQFF
D gene: .
clone size: few
V gene: TRBV27
J gene: TRBJ2-1

CDR3 DNA: TGTGCCAGCAGCACCAGACGGGCGGGACCCTTGGATGAGCAGTTCTTC
CDR3 protein: CASSTRRAGPLDEQFF
D gene: .
clone size: many
V gene: TRBV9
J gene: TRBJ2-1

CDR3 DNA: TGTGCCAGCAGTTACGGGGGAAGGGGCACAGATACGCAGTATTTT
CDR3 protein: CASSYGGRGTDTQYF
D gene: .
clone size: many
V gene: TRBV6-5
J gene: TRBJ2-3

CDR3 DNA: TGTGCCAGCAGTTTAAAGTCCCCAGGAATAGGCTATGAGCAGTTCTTC
CDR3 protein: CASSLKSPGIGYEQFF
D gene: .
clone size: .
V gene: TRBV27
J gene: TRBJ2-1

CDR3 DNA: TGTGCCAGCAGCCCAATCGGTGGGGAGGAGACCCAGTACTTC
CDR3 protein: CASSPIGGEETQYF
D gene: .
clone size: many
V gene: TRBV7-9
J gene: TRBJ2-5

CDR3 DNA: TGTGCCAGCAGGGACAGGGGTTTTGGCACAGATACGCAGTATTTT
CDR3 protein: CASRDRGFGTDTQYF
D gene: TRBD1
clone size: many
V gene: TRBV27
J gene: TRBJ2-3

CDR3 DNA: TGTGCTAGCAGCTTAGGTCTAGGGACGGAAGATACGCAGTATTTT
CDR3 protein: CASSLGLGTEDTQYF
D gene: .
clone size: many
V gene: TRBV7-7
J gene: TRBJ2-3

CDR3 DNA: TGTGCCAGCAGCCAAGTTTCTCTTTCCGGGGAGCTGTTTTTT
CDR3 protein: CASSQVSLSGELFF
D gene: .
clone size: many
V gene: TRBV3-1
J gene: TRBJ2-2

CDR3 DNA: TGCGCCAGCAGCCCAGAGACAGTTTCTAACTATGGCTACACCTTC
CDR3 protein: CASSPETVSNYGYTF
D gene: .
clone size: many
V gene: TRBV4-3
J gene: TRBJ1-2

CDR3 DNA: TGTGCCAGTAGTTCCCGGCCCCAAACATCGTCCTACAATGAGCAGTTCTTC
CDR3 protein: CASSSRPQTSSYNEQFF
D gene: .
clone size: many
V gene: TRBV19
J gene: TRBJ2-1

CDR3 DNA: TGTGCCAGCAGTCGGGACAGGGGTATAATGAACACTGAAGCTTTCTTT
CDR3 protein: CASSRDRGIMNTEAFF
D gene: TRBD1
clone size: many
V gene: TRBV7-9
J gene: TRBJ1-1

CDR3 DNA: TGTGCCAGCAGCTGGCGACAGGGCCCCTACGAGCAGTACTTC
CDR3 protein: CASSWRQGPYEQYF
D gene: TRBD1
clone size: .
V gene: TRBV28
J gene: TRBJ2-7

CDR3 DNA: TGCGCCAGCAGCCAAAAAGGGGCTGAAGCTTTCTTT
CDR3 protein: CASSQKGAEAFF
D gene: .
clone size: many
V gene: TRBV4-1
J gene: TRBJ1-1

CDR3 DNA: TGCGCCAGCAGCCAAGAGGGCTGGGGGGGCACAGATACGCAGTATTTT
CDR3 protein: CASSQEGWGGTDTQYF
D gene: .
clone size: many
V gene: TRBV4-3
J gene: TRBJ2-3

CDR3 DNA: TGTGCCAGCAGCAAAGACAGTTACTACGAGCAGTACTTC
CDR3 protein: CASSKDSYYEQYF
D gene: .
clone size: many
V gene: TRBV12-3/TRBV12-4
J gene: TRBJ2-7

CDR3 DNA: TGTGCCAGCTGCCAGAGACAGGGAAGGCAAGAGACCCAGTACTTC
CDR3 protein: CASCQRQGRQETQYF
D gene: TRBD1
clone size: many
V gene: TRBV7-9
J gene: TRBJ2-5

CDR3 DNA: TGTGCCAGCAGTCCCCAGACAGGGGGCGAGCAGTACTTC
CDR3 protein: CASSPQTGGEQYF
D gene: TRBD1
clone size: many
V gene: TRBV27
J gene: TRBJ2-7

CDR3 DNA: TGTGCCAGCAGTGAAGGGGGGACAGGGCCAGTGAACACTGAAGCTTTCTTT
CDR3 protein: CASSEGGTGPVNTEAFF
D gene: TRBD1
clone size: .
V gene: TRBV2
J gene: TRBJ1-1

CDR3 DNA: TGTGCCAGCAGTCCATCTAGCGTTAGCTCCTACAATGAGCAGTTCTTC
CDR3 protein: CASSPSSVSSYNEQFF
D gene: .
clone size: many
V gene: TRBV12-3/TRBV12-4
J gene: TRBJ2-1

CDR3 DNA: TGTGCCAGCAGCTTGGCGGCGCGGGGGGGCCAAGAGACCCAGTACTTC
CDR3 protein: CASSLAARGGQETQYF
D gene: TRBD2
clone size: many
V gene: TRBV5-6
J gene: TRBJ2-5

CDR3 DNA: TGTGCCAGCATTGCAGACGAAGGGCCTTCAAACCAAGCTTTCTTT
CDR3 protein: CASIADEGPSNQAFF
D gene: .
clone size: many
V gene: TRBV5-4
J gene: TRBJ1-1

CDR3 DNA: TGTGCTAGTGGTTTGGTACGGGCAGGGACATCGTACGAGCAGTACTTC
CDR3 protein: CASGLVRAGTSYEQYF
D gene: .
clone size: many
V gene: TRBV12-5
J gene: TRBJ2-7

CDR3 DNA: TGCGCCAGCAGCCAAGTTAGGGTCTGGGAGCTGTTTTTT
CDR3 protein: CASSQVRVWELFF
D gene: .
clone size: .
V gene: TRBV4-3
J gene: TRBJ2-2